This paragraph covers one T cell receptor beta chain sequence. Lymphocytes (intraepithelial and lamina propria) were released by processing the graft tissue. This sample was taken from a study of graft-versus-host responses after intestinal transplantation. Study in general: Transplantation in recipients was multivisceral, liver-intestinal, or isolated intestinal.

The germline V gene encodes CDR1 SNHLY and CDR2 FYNNEI. With 5 bases clipped from V and 2 bases from J, the junction kept 11 bases outside the gene matches. CDR3 size: 17 residues. Assay used: immunoSEQ multiplex PCR; TCRdb lists only in-frame clones, some missing. Of 40,000 or so clones listed, around 90% are singletons. This TCR was sampled from a human patient who received an intestinal transplant, so some T cells may come from the graft donor. The rearrangement links TRBV2 to TRBJ2-1, with 8 bases lining up with TRBD2. Source: ileum tissue, taken around seven months after intestinal transplant. The CDR3 region is CASSMSLGGRTYNEQFF. In DNA form, the CDR3 reads TGTGCCAGCAGTATGAGCTTAGGCGGGAGGACCTACAATGAGCAGTTCTTC.